These T cell receptor beta chains were read from a single sample in a study of immune evolution from preneoplasia to lung adenocarcinoma. Libraries were prepared by immunoSEQ multiplex PCR; TCRdb keeps only in-frame clonotypes and omits some of them. The sample has some 5,500 clones, around 87% seen once. Input material: FFPE invasive lung adenocarcinoma tissue. The origin of the receptors is a person between 50 and 69 years old with lung adenocarcinoma. The CDR3 runs from the conserved cysteine through the conserved F or W. The order of the fields is D gene, clone size, J gene, V gene, CDR3 protein, CDR3 DNA. The D gene is left open where the match is weak. Only part of the rows carry a size: once, few, many, or a class if the clone is expanded.

d_call: TRBD2
clone_size: -
j_call: TRBJ2-7
v_call: TRBV2
cdr3_aa: CASRGGTSRTYEQYF
cdr3_nt: TGTGCCAGCAGGGGGGGGACTAGCCGTACCTACGAGCAGTACTTC

d_call: TRBD1
clone_size: -
j_call: TRBJ1-1
v_call: TRBV7-9
cdr3_aa: CASSAGTGANTEAFF
cdr3_nt: TGTGCCAGCAGCGCTGGGACAGGGGCGAACACTGAAGCTTTCTTT

d_call: -
clone_size: -
j_call: TRBJ2-2
v_call: TRBV9
cdr3_aa: CASSVGDGVVAGELFF
cdr3_nt: TGTGCCAGCAGCGTAGGAGATGGGGTTGTCGCCGGGGAGCTGTTTTTT

d_call: -
clone_size: -
j_call: TRBJ2-7
v_call: TRBV18
cdr3_aa: CASSPNPGPYEQYF
cdr3_nt: TGTGCCAGCTCACCGAACCCGGGACCGTACGAGCAGTACTTC

d_call: -
clone_size: -
j_call: TRBJ1-5
v_call: TRBV11-1
cdr3_aa: CASGRGANQPQHF
cdr3_nt: TGTGCCAGTGGGAGGGGTGCTAATCAGCCCCAGCATTTT

d_call: -
clone_size: -
j_call: TRBJ2-2
v_call: TRBV9
cdr3_aa: CASSAPSSAGELFF
cdr3_nt: TGTGCCAGCAGCGCACCCTCTAGCGCCGGGGAGCTGTTTTTT

d_call: TRBD2
clone_size: -
j_call: TRBJ2-5
v_call: TRBV4-1
cdr3_aa: CASSQAGGPQDTQYF
cdr3_nt: TGCGCCAGCAGCCAGGCGGGAGGGCCGCAAGATACCCAGTACTTC

d_call: TRBD1
clone_size: -
j_call: TRBJ2-7
v_call: TRBV5-1
cdr3_aa: CASSLYRDRDEQYF
cdr3_nt: TGCGCCAGCAGCTTGTACCGGGACAGGGACGAGCAGTACTTC

d_call: -
clone_size: -
j_call: TRBJ2-7
v_call: TRBV27
cdr3_aa: CASSPTSGNLYEQYF
cdr3_nt: TGTGCCAGCAGCCCGACGAGTGGCAACCTCTACGAGCAGTACTTC

d_call: TRBD1
clone_size: -
j_call: TRBJ1-5
v_call: TRBV29-1
cdr3_aa: CSATPGQGQPQHF
cdr3_nt: TGCAGCGCTACTCCGGGACAGGGCCAGCCCCAGCATTTT

d_call: TRBD1
clone_size: -
j_call: TRBJ1-5
v_call: TRBV5-6
cdr3_aa: CASSSTRQGTSNQPQHF
cdr3_nt: TGTGCCAGCAGCTCAACCAGACAGGGGACAAGCAATCAGCCCCAGCATTTT

d_call: -
clone_size: -
j_call: TRBJ2-7
v_call: TRBV30
cdr3_aa: CAWSSGGLGEQYF
cdr3_nt: TGTGCCTGGAGTTCTGGGGGACTCGGCGAGCAGTACTTC

d_call: -
clone_size: -
j_call: TRBJ2-3
v_call: TRBV5-1
cdr3_aa: CASSLVTGGSTDTQYF
cdr3_nt: TGCGCCAGCAGCTTGGTTACAGGAGGTAGCACAGATACGCAGTATTTT

d_call: -
clone_size: -
j_call: TRBJ2-5
v_call: TRBV10-3
cdr3_aa: CAAQRQEQETQYF
cdr3_nt: TGTGCCGCACAGCGACAAGAACAAGAGACCCAGTACTTC

d_call: -
clone_size: -
j_call: TRBJ2-6
v_call: TRBV6-5
cdr3_aa: CASSLFSGANVLTF
cdr3_nt: TGTGCCAGCAGTTTGTTCTCTGGGGCCAACGTCCTGACTTTC

d_call: -
clone_size: -
j_call: TRBJ1-1
v_call: TRBV7-2
cdr3_aa: CASSGLRGNEAFF
cdr3_nt: TGTGCCAGCAGCGGTTTAAGGGGGAATGAAGCTTTCTTT

d_call: -
clone_size: -
j_call: TRBJ1-4
v_call: TRBV5-1
cdr3_aa: CASSLGGANEKLFF
cdr3_nt: TGCGCCAGCAGCTTGGGAGGGGCTAATGAAAAACTGTTTTTT

d_call: TRBD2
clone_size: -
j_call: TRBJ2-3
v_call: TRBV4-1
cdr3_aa: CASSTGTSGGALRDTQYF
cdr3_nt: TGCGCCAGCAGCACAGGGACTAGCGGGGGGGCCTTGCGTGATACGCAGTATTTT

d_call: -
clone_size: few
j_call: TRBJ1-5
v_call: TRBV6-4
cdr3_aa: CATVEQTDQPQHF
cdr3_nt: TGTGCCACCGTAGAGCAGACGGATCAGCCCCAGCATTTT

d_call: TRBD2
clone_size: -
j_call: TRBJ2-1
v_call: TRBV29-1
cdr3_aa: CSTRGSGTNEQFF
cdr3_nt: TGCAGCACTCGGGGTAGCGGGACGAATGAGCAGTTCTTC

d_call: -
clone_size: -
j_call: TRBJ2-6
v_call: TRBV2
cdr3_aa: CASSEPPGPSGANVLTF
cdr3_nt: TGTGCCAGCTCCGAACCTCCCGGGCCCTCTGGGGCCAACGTCCTGACTTTC

d_call: TRBD2
clone_size: -
j_call: TRBJ2-7
v_call: TRBV20-1
cdr3_aa: CSARGGEQYF
cdr3_nt: TGCAGTGCTCGGGGGGGAGAGCAGTACTTC

d_call: -
clone_size: large
j_call: TRBJ1-2
v_call: TRBV19
cdr3_aa: CASSQSDSGYGYTF
cdr3_nt: TGTGCCAGTAGTCAATCGGACAGCGGCTATGGCTACACCTTC

d_call: -
clone_size: -
j_call: TRBJ2-1
v_call: TRBV9
cdr3_aa: CASSVDRLNEQFF
cdr3_nt: TGTGCCAGCAGCGTAGACAGGCTCAATGAGCAGTTCTTC

d_call: -
clone_size: -
j_call: TRBJ2-1
v_call: TRBV14
cdr3_aa: CASSQNSWGDEQFF
cdr3_nt: TGTGCCAGCAGCCAAAATAGCTGGGGCGATGAGCAGTTCTTC

d_call: TRBD2
clone_size: -
j_call: TRBJ2-3
v_call: TRBV5-1
cdr3_aa: CASRVGTSGRGVQSDTQYF
cdr3_nt: TGCGCCAGCAGAGTGGGGACTAGCGGGAGAGGTGTTCAGTCAGATACGCAGTATTTT

d_call: TRBD2
clone_size: -
j_call: TRBJ2-1
v_call: TRBV5-8
cdr3_aa: CASSSGGGYNEQFF
cdr3_nt: TGTGCCAGCAGCAGCGGGGGAGGGTACAATGAGCAGTTCTTC

d_call: TRBD2
clone_size: -
j_call: TRBJ2-3
v_call: TRBV7-6
cdr3_aa: CASSLGRGGLAELDTQYF
cdr3_nt: TGTGCCAGCAGCTTAGGACGTGGGGGACTAGCAGAGTTAGATACGCAGTATTTT

d_call: TRBD2
clone_size: -
j_call: TRBJ2-1
v_call: TRBV2
cdr3_aa: CASSPSLLAGGPNEQFF
cdr3_nt: TGTGCCAGCAGCCCCAGCCTCCTAGCGGGAGGGCCCAATGAGCAGTTCTTC

d_call: TRBD1
clone_size: -
j_call: TRBJ1-2
v_call: TRBV15
cdr3_aa: CATSILPAGQPNDGYTF
cdr3_nt: TGTGCCACCAGCATCCTACCCGCGGGACAGCCAAACGATGGCTACACCTTC

d_call: -
clone_size: -
j_call: TRBJ2-5
v_call: TRBV28
cdr3_aa: CASSWTVRKETQYF
cdr3_nt: TGTGCCAGCAGCTGGACAGTAAGGAAAGAGACCCAGTACTTC

d_call: -
clone_size: -
j_call: TRBJ2-5
v_call: TRBV6-6
cdr3_aa: CASSALPKETQYF
cdr3_nt: TGTGCCAGCAGTGCACTACCCAAGGAGACCCAGTACTTC

d_call: -
clone_size: -
j_call: TRBJ2-1
v_call: TRBV30
cdr3_aa: CAWSSWEAHNEQFF
cdr3_nt: TGTGCCTGGAGTTCGTGGGAGGCCCACAATGAGCAGTTCTTC

d_call: TRBD1
clone_size: -
j_call: TRBJ1-4
v_call: TRBV6-6
cdr3_aa: CASRMDRGGEKLFF
cdr3_nt: TGTGCCAGCAGGATGGACAGGGGAGGTGAAAAACTGTTTTTT

d_call: TRBD2
clone_size: -
j_call: TRBJ2-3
v_call: TRBV5-1
cdr3_aa: CASKGLAGGGTDTQYF
cdr3_nt: TGCGCCAGCAAAGGTCTAGCGGGAGGGGGCACAGATACGCAGTATTTT

d_call: -
clone_size: -
j_call: TRBJ2-7
v_call: TRBV2
cdr3_aa: CASRSGSQSSYEQYF
cdr3_nt: TGTGCCAGCAGAAGCGGTTCTCAGAGCTCCTACGAGCAGTACTTC

d_call: -
clone_size: -
j_call: TRBJ1-1
v_call: TRBV18
cdr3_aa: CAATGQGNTEAFF
cdr3_nt: TGTGCCGCTACCGGGCAGGGGAACACTGAAGCTTTCTTT

d_call: TRBD2
clone_size: few
j_call: TRBJ2-7
v_call: TRBV9
cdr3_aa: CASSDPTSGRSNGVYEQYF
cdr3_nt: TGTGCCAGCAGCGACCCTACTAGCGGGAGGTCCAACGGGGTCTACGAGCAGTACTTC

d_call: -
clone_size: few
j_call: TRBJ2-5
v_call: TRBV11-1
cdr3_aa: CASSQDTYQETQYF
cdr3_nt: TGTGCCAGCAGCCAGGATACGTACCAAGAGACCCAGTACTTC

d_call: -
clone_size: -
j_call: TRBJ2-5
v_call: TRBV5-1
cdr3_aa: CASSLGGLNQETQYF
cdr3_nt: TGCGCCAGCAGCCTGGGGGGGCTGAACCAAGAGACCCAGTACTTC

d_call: TRBD2
clone_size: -
j_call: TRBJ2-1
v_call: TRBV7-6
cdr3_aa: CASSSRLAGDYNEQFF
cdr3_nt: TGTGCCAGCAGCTCCCGACTAGCGGGAGATTACAATGAGCAGTTCTTC

d_call: -
clone_size: -
j_call: TRBJ2-3
v_call: TRBV29-1
cdr3_aa: CSVLRGGTTDTQYF
cdr3_nt: TGCAGCGTTCTCCGCGGAGGAACTACAGATACGCAGTATTTT

d_call: TRBD2
clone_size: -
j_call: TRBJ2-3
v_call: TRBV5-6
cdr3_aa: CASSTLFREALTDTQYF
cdr3_nt: TGTGCCAGCAGTACTCTTTTTCGGGAGGCCCTCACAGATACGCAGTATTTT

d_call: -
clone_size: once
j_call: TRBJ2-4
v_call: TRBV4-1
cdr3_aa: CASSPSGNNIQYF
cdr3_nt: TGCGCCAGCAGCCCATCCGGGAATAACATTCAGTACTTC